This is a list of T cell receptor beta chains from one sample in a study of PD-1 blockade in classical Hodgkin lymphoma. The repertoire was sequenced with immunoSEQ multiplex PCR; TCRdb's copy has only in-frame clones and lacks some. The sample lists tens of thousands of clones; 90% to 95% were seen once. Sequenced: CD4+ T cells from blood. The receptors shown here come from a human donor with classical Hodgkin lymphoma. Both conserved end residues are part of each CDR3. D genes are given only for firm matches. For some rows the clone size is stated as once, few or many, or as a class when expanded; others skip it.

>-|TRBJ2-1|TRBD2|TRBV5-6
CASSTVSGKSDEQFF
TGTGCCAGCAGCACCGTTAGCGGGAAAAGTGATGAGCAGTTCTTC
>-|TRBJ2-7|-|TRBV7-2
CASSLGLFLSYEQYF
TGTGCCAGCAGCTTGGGTCTATTTTTATCCTACGAGCAGTACTTC
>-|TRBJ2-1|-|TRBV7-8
CASSAPRGGDGNNEQFF
TGTGCCAGCAGTGCTCCGAGGGGGGGCGATGGAAACAATGAGCAGTTCTTC
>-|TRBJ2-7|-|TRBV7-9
CASSLGENYEQYF
TGTGCCAGCAGCTTGGGGGAAAACTACGAGCAGTACTTC
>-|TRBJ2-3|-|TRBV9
CASSVSTDTQYF
TGTGCCAGCAGCGTATCTACAGATACGCAGTATTTT
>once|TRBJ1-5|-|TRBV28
CASSPLRGGYNQPQHF
TGTGCCAGCAGTCCTCTCCGGGGGGGTTACAATCAGCCCCAGCATTTT
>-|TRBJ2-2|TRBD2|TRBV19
CASRTRGLAGVTGELFF
TGTGCCAGTAGGACCCGCGGGCTAGCGGGAGTCACCGGGGAGCTGTTTTTT
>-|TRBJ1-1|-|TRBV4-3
CASSQDPLGTEAFF
TGCGCCAGCAGCCAAGACCCCCTGGGCACTGAAGCTTTCTTT
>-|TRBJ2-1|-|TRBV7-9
CASSLAGGNEQFF
TGTGCCAGCAGCTTAGCGGGGGGCAATGAGCAGTTCTTC
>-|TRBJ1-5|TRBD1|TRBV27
CASRYRGRNQPQHF
TGTGCCAGCAGGTACAGGGGACGCAATCAGCCCCAGCATTTT
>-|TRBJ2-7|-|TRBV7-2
CASSFLFEQYF
TGTGCCAGCAGCTTTCTCTTTGAGCAGTACTTC
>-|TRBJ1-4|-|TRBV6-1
CASSAQTNGEKLFF
TGTGCCAGCAGTGCTCAAACTAATGGCGAAAAACTGTTTTTT
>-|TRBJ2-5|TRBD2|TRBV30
CAWSLLAGGYETQYF
TGTGCCTGGAGTCTACTAGCGGGGGGGTATGAGACCCAGTACTTC
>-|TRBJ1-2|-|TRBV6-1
CASSEPTGIRGYTF
TGTGCCAGCAGTGAACCGACCGGTATTCGCGGCTACACCTTC
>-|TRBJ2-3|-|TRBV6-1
CASSESRPSGTQYF
TGTGCCAGCAGTGAATCTCGGCCCTCGGGTACGCAGTATTTT
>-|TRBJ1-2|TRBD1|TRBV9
CASSVEAAGGLYGYTF
TGTGCCAGCAGCGTAGAAGCGGCAGGGGGTTTGTATGGCTACACCTTC
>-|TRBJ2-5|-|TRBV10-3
CAIRKGLETYQETQYF
TGTGCCATCAGGAAAGGGCTAGAGACCTACCAAGAGACCCAGTACTTC
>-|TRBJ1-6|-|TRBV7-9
CASSLVGNSPLHF
TGTGCCAGCAGCTTGGTCGGGAATTCACCCCTCCACTTT
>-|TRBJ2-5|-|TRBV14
CASSQVGRQETQYF
TGTGCCAGCAGCCAAGTCGGCAGACAAGAGACCCAGTACTTC
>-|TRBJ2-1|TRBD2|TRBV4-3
CASSPGTSGASYNEQFF
TGCGCCAGCAGCCCAGGGACTAGCGGGGCCTCCTACAATGAGCAGTTCTTC
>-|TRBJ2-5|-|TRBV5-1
CASSSSPQETQYF
TGCGCCAGCAGCTCCAGCCCCCAAGAGACCCAGTACTTC
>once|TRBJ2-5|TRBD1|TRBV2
CASSVDRQETQYF
TGTGCCAGCAGTGTGGACAGGCAAGAGACCCAGTACTTC
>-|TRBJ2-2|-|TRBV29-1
CSVVEPGRSITGELFF
TGCAGCGTTGTTGAACCCGGGAGAAGTATAACCGGGGAGCTGTTTTTT
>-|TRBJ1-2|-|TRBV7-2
CASSPTVANYGYTF
TGTGCCAGCAGCCCTACGGTCGCTAACTATGGCTACACCTTC
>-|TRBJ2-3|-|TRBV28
CASSLNRWTITDTQYF
TGTGCCAGCAGTTTAAATCGCTGGACCATCACAGATACGCAGTATTTT
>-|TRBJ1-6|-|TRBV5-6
CASSYQGKGNSPLHF
TGTGCCAGCAGCTACCAGGGTAAAGGTAATTCACCCCTCCACTTT
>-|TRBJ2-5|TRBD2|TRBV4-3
CASSQGGLAGREETQYF
TGCGCCAGCAGCCAGGGGGGACTAGCGGGGCGAGAAGAGACCCAGTACTTC
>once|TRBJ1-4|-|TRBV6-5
CASSPRRGANEKLFF
TGTGCCAGCAGCCCACGAAGGGGGGCTAATGAAAAACTGTTTTTT
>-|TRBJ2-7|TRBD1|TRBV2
CATRGAGTGGDEQYF
TGTGCCACGCGGGGGGCCGGGACAGGGGGCGACGAGCAGTACTTC
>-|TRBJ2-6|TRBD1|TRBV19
CASSITQGSGANVLTF
TGTGCCAGTAGTATTACACAGGGGTCTGGGGCCAACGTCCTGACTTTC
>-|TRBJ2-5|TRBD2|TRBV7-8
CASSFRRREGREETQYF
TGTGCCAGCAGCTTCCGACGGCGGGAGGGCCGGGAAGAGACCCAGTACTTC
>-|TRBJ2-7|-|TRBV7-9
CASSFRRGGESSYEQYF
TGTGCCAGCAGCTTCCGCCGAGGGGGGGAGAGCTCCTACGAGCAGTACTTC
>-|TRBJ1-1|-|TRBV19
CASSPRAIPANTEAFF
TGTGCCAGTAGTCCTAGAGCGATACCGGCGAACACTGAAGCTTTCTTT
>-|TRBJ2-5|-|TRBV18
CASSPPTETQYF
TGTGCCAGCTCACCACCGACGGAGACCCAGTACTTC
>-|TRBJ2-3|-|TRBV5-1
CASSLARDTQYF
TGCGCCAGCAGCTTGGCCCGAGATACGCAGTATTTT
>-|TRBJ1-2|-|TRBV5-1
CASSPDSYYGYTF
TGCGCCAGCAGCCCAGACAGCTACTATGGCTACACCTTC
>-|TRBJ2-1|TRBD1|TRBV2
CASKWGTGGYNEQFF
TGTGCCAGCAAATGGGGGACAGGGGGTTACAATGAGCAGTTCTTC
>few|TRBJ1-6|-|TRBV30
CAWSLQGRLHF
TGTGCCTGGAGCCTTCAGGGACGCCTCCACTTT